The 17 T cell receptor beta chains reported below all come from one sample, sequenced in a study of blood T cell repertoires in COVID-19. TCRdb keeps only in-frame clones here, not all; method: immunoSEQ multiplex PCR. The top ten clones hold 0.95% to 1.5% of a sample with 350,000 to 450,000 clones, 89% of them seen once. Sequencing was done on a sample of peripheral blood. Every receptor here comes from a man in his forties with acute or convalescent COVID-19.

The V call is TRBV10-3, the J call TRBJ1-1, with 8 positions matching TRBD1. Germline lookup yields CDR1 ENHRY and CDR2 SYGVKD. Unmatched junction bases numbered 11, after V lost 6 bases and J lost 8 bases. The CDR3 length is 14 residues. In DNA, the CDR3 is TGTGCCATCAGCCCCGGGACAGGAGATATCGAAGCTTTCTTT. Its translation is CAISPGTGDIEAFF.

The rearrangement joins TRBV27 to TRBJ2-7, with TRBD2 matching 9 bases. CDR1 MNHEY and CDR2 SMNVEV come from the germline V gene (reference sequence). The CDR3 consists of 18 residues. Germline trimming cut 5 bases from V and 2 bases from J; bases unmatched to any gene: 16. This CDR3 reads CASSRHLITSGSTYEQYF. The CDR3 DNA reads TGTGCCAGCAGTCGGCATCTAATCACTAGCGGGTCTACCTACGAGCAGTACTTC.

The chain carries TRBV6-5 and TRBJ1-2, with D perhaps TRBD1 (5 bases). Germline-derived CDR1 and CDR2 are MNHEY and SVGAGI. Between the trimmed V and J ends, which lost 2 bases and 5 bases, there was a span of 12 bases. The CDR3 is 14 amino acids. CDR3 residues: CASSYPGQRYGYTF. CDR3 sequence (DNA): TGTGCCAGCAGTTACCCAGGACAAAGATATGGCTACACCTTC.

The DNA for the CDR3 is TGTGCCAGCAGCCAAGGACAGGGGGCTTGGGAGCAGTACTTC. Protein product: CASSQGQGAWEQYF. This chain uses TRBV5-5 with TRBJ2-7; 11 bases map to TRBD1. The V gene's germline CDR1 is SGHKS and CDR2 YYEKEE (reference sequence). The CDR3 covers 14 residues. Germline trimming cut 4 bases from V and 7 bases from J; bases unmatched to any gene: 7.

The V and J genes are TRBV5-1 and TRBJ2-3; perhaps TRBD2 as D (5 bases). The germline V gene encodes CDR1 SGHRS and CDR2 YFSETQ. This CDR3 has 14 residues. The V and J ends lost 1 base and 2 bases respectively, with 8 bases between them. The chain's CDR3 is CASSLRGDTDTQYF. The CDR3 nucleotides are TGCGCCAGCAGCTTGCGGGGTGACACAGATACGCAGTATTTT.

This chain uses TRBV30 with TRBJ1-2, with 7 positions matching TRBD1. J gave up 4 bases and V 6 bases, and 8 bases lay outside the gene matches. Looked up from germline, CDR1 is GTSNPN and CDR2 is SVGIG (reference sequence). CDR3 size: 13 residues. The CDR3 coding sequence is TGTGCCTGCACAGGGGAAGGAGTCTATGGCTACACCTTC. Translating gives CACTGEGVYGYTF.

The CDR3 DNA sequence: TGCAGCGTATCGGGGGCGGGGGGCGAGCAGTACTTC. As protein: CSVSGAGGEQYF. The chain combines TRBV29-1 with TRBJ2-7; 8 bases fit TRBD2. This CDR3 region has 12 residues. The V and J ends lost 6 bases and 6 bases, in that order; junction bases with no gene match: 7. CDR1 is SQVTM and CDR2 is ANQGSEA in the germline V gene.

The rearrangement joins TRBV5-1 to TRBJ2-7; 8 bases are shared with TRBD1. The CDR3 runs to 15 residues. V dropped 0 bases and J dropped 4; count of bases not matched to a gene: 6. Germline V lookup: CDR1 SGHRS, CDR2 YFSETQ. The CDR3 loop is CASSLGQGSPYEQYF. The DNA of the CDR3 is TGCGCCAGCAGCTTGGGACAGGGGTCCCCTTACGAGCAGTACTTC. Full variable domain (outside the CDR3, taken from reference TRBV5-1 and TRBJ2-7): KAGVTQTPRYLIKTRGQQVTLSCSPISGHRSVSWYQQTPGQGLQFLFEYFSETQRNKGNFPGRFSGRQFSNSRSEMNVSTLELGDSALYLCASSLGQGSPYEQYFGPGTRLTVT.

The chain employs TRBV19 and TRBJ1-1; D gene unclear. Trimming removed 3 bases at V and 11 bases at J, with 13 bases between. The germline CDR1 and CDR2 sequences are LNHDA and SQIVND (reference sequence). The CDR3 loop spans 12 amino acids. The CDR3 reads CASSIRSAAAFF. The CDR3 region has the DNA TGTGCCAGTAGTATTAGGTCGGCGGCCGCTTTCTTT.

The CDR3 sequence is CASSFSMRDYGYTF. DNA for the CDR3: TGTGCCAGTAGCTTTAGCATGAGGGACTATGGCTACACCTTC. V gene TRBV19 combines with J gene TRBJ1-2; D is unresolved. Per germline, CDR1 LNHDA and CDR2 SQIVND (reference sequence). This CDR3 is built from 14 residues. Trimming shortened V by 6 bases and J by 3 bases, and 14 bases separated the two germline ends.

The genes are TRBV18 and TRBJ1-4; 7 bases are a match to TRBD1. V lost 3 bases and J lost 7; bases outside the gene matches: 20. Germline CDR1 reads KGHSH; CDR2 reads LQKENI. The CDR3 extends over 19 amino acids. The CDR3: CASSPRPPGGISDGEKLFF. For the CDR3, the DNA is TGTGCCAGCTCACCGCGCCCCCCAGGGGGTATTTCCGATGGTGAAAAACTGTTTTTT.

This rearrangement joins TRBV28 to TRBJ1-5; tentative D call: TRBD1 (5 bases). With 8 bases removed from V and 3 bases from J, the gap between germline ends came to 17 bases. Germline V gene lookup returns CDR1 MDHEN and CDR2 SYDVKM. CDR3 length: 15 amino acids. The CDR3 nucleotides read TGTGCCAGCGGACCCCAGGGAAGTGACAATCAGCCCCAGCATTTT. This sequence encodes CASGPQGSDNQPQHF.

The chain couples TRBV5-4 to TRBJ1-6, with D possibly being TRBD1 (5 bases). The germline V gene encodes CDR1 SGHNT and CDR2 YYREEE (reference sequence). V dropped 4 bases and J dropped 11 bases, with 13 bases sitting between them. The CDR3 is 13 amino acids. The CDR3, as DNA: TGTGCCAGCAGCAGGGGTCCCGCGGCACCCCTCCACTTT. This sequence encodes CASSRGPAAPLHF. The entire variable domain, with the rest obtained from reference TRBV5-4 and TRBJ1-6, is as follows: ETGVTQSPTHLIKTRGQQVTLRCSSQSGHNTVSWYQQALGQGPQFIFQYYREEENGRGNFPPRFSGLQFPNYSSELNVNALELDDSALYLCASSRGPAAPLHFGNGTRLTVT.

This clone was seen once. This chain uses TRBV11-1 with TRBJ2-7; 10 bases map to TRBD2. Trimming removed 4 bases from V and 2 bases from J; junction bases left unmatched: 8. In germline, CDR1 is SGHAT, CDR2 FQDESV (reference sequence). The CDR3 loop spans 16 amino acids. This chain's CDR3 is CASSSTLAGAPYEQYF. The CDR3, as DNA: TGTGCCAGCAGCTCAACTCTAGCGGGGGCCCCCTACGAGCAGTACTTC.

The chain couples TRBV7-3 to TRBJ2-2; 12 nucleotides match TRBD2. V was pared by 8 bases and J by 5 bases, with 9 bases of the junction left unmatched. CDR1 is SGHTA, CDR2 FQGTGA, per germline. The length of the CDR3 is 16 residues. The CDR3 here is CASGTTSGGITGELFF. The CDR3 nucleotides read TGTGCCAGCGGTACCACTAGCGGGGGGATAACCGGGGAGCTGTTTTTT.

This clone has just one count. J is TRBJ2-3 and V is TRBV11-3, with D hard to call. This CDR3 region has 16 residues. Per germline, CDR1 SGHNT and CDR2 YENEEA. V was trimmed by 0 bases and J by 0 bases, leaving 10 bases between them. The CDR3 DNA sequence: TGTGCCAGCAGCTTAGATGGTAGAGCGAGCACAGATACGCAGTATTTT. Translating it yields CASSLDGRASTDTQYF.

The chain is built from TRBV6-2 or TRBV6-3 and TRBJ1-2; TRBD1 matches at 8 bases. Trimming at V came to 0 bases and at J to 8 bases, leaving 8 bases not matched to a gene. Germline CDR1 MNHEY, CDR2 SVGEGT. This CDR3 comprises 15 residues. CDR3 loop: CASSYSVRGLLGYTF. The DNA of the CDR3 is TGTGCCAGCAGTTACTCCGTCAGGGGGCTGCTGGGCTACACCTTC.